The next 3 T cell receptor beta chains were all read from a single sample in a study of early T cells in non-severe SARS-CoV-2 infection. TCRdb re-analysed the 5' RACE reads in MiXCR, keeping a single row per CDR3 protein. The profile shows tens of thousands of distinct CDR3 sequences, roughly 5.7% of them singletons. The sequenced sample consisted of whole blood. The receptors shown here come from an adult who was a healthcare worker with PCR-confirmed SARS-CoV-2 infection or an uninfected control (not recorded which).

This clonotype was observed at least ten times. This sequence joins TRBV10-1 and TRBJ1-5, with D maybe TRBD1 (6 bases). The germline CDR1 and CDR2 sequences are WNHNN and SYGVQD (reference sequence). The CDR3 is made up of 17 amino acids. Trimming stripped 9 bases from V and 3 bases from J, with 24 bases between. The CDR3 sequence: CARRCGSLQGDNQPQHF. CDR3 nucleotide sequence: TGCGCCAGGCGCTGCGGTAGCTTACAGGGCGACAATCAGCCCCAGCATTTT.

This clonotype was recorded many times. The rearrangement joins TRBV3-2 to TRBJ1-2; the tabulated D call, TRBD1, remains unverified against the DNA. TRBV3-2 corresponds to a pseudogene. This CDR3 is 15 amino acids long. The CDR3 region has the DNA TGTGCCAGCAGCCGGCCCGGACAGGGTTATCACGGCTACACCTTC. Protein sequence: CASSRPGQGYHGYTF.

In this sample, this clonotype turned up many times. This sequence joins TRBV19 and TRBJ1-5; D unresolved. Between the trimmed V and J ends, which lost 10 bases and 2 bases, there was a span of 18 bases. Per the germline V gene, CDR1 is LNHDA and CDR2 is SQIVND (reference sequence). The CDR3 is 15 residues long. CDR3 loop: CATIPSSGGNQPQHF. CDR3 nucleotide sequence: TGTGCCACCATCCCTAGCTCCGGCGGCAATCAGCCCCAGCATTTT.